These 6 T cell receptor beta chains originate from one sample sequenced in a study of T and B cells in COVID-19 patients. From blood, about 240-500 ng of genomic DNA served as TRB template. Multiplex PCR with BIOMED2 TRB-A/B primer pools amplified TRB rearrangements. Via MiXCR, TCRdb re-called the multiplex PCR reads, giving one row per CDR3 protein. The repertoire holds tens of thousands of distinct CDR3 sequences, with around 28% as singletons. Specimen: blood. The receptors were gathered from a human donor who had recovered from COVID-19.

The chain has TRBV5-5 and TRBJ2-3; 11 bases agree with TRBD1. J was trimmed by 4 bases and V by 7 bases; bases with no gene match: 5. CDR3 length: 14 amino acids. Germline lookup yields CDR1 SGHKS and CDR2 YYEKEE (reference sequence). The CDR3 nucleotides read TGTGCCAGCTCCCCGGGACAGGGGGCAGATACGCAGTATTTT. Its protein product is CASSPGQGADTQYF. The variable domain in full, completed from reference TRBV5-5 and TRBJ2-3, reads DAGVTQSPTHLIKTRGQQVTLRCSPISGHKSVSWYQQVLGQGPQFIFQYYEKEERGRGNFPDRFSARQFPNYSSELNVNALLLGDSALYLCASSPGQGADTQYFGPGTRLTVL.

This clonotype appeared many times. The chain employs TRBV6-5 and TRBJ2-7, with D perhaps TRBD1 (6 bases). The CDR3 covers 15 residues. The germline V gene encodes CDR1 MNHEY and CDR2 SVGAGI. Trimming shortened V by 0 bases and J by 0 bases, and 9 bases separated the two germline ends. As DNA, the CDR3 is TGTGCCAGCAGTTACTCCGGGGACAACTCCTACGAGCAGTACTTC. This codes for CASSYSGDNSYEQYF.

The rearrangement joins TRBV6-1 to TRBJ2-1; 7 bases map to TRBD1. With 5 bases clipped from V and 10 bases from J, the junction kept 5 bases outside the gene matches. CDR3 length: 12 amino acids. CDR1 and CDR2 (germline): MNHNS, SASEGT. The CDR3 DNA sequence: TGTGCCAGCAGTTCACAGGGGAGCGAGCAGTTCTTC. It is translated as CASSSQGSEQFF.

This clonotype was seen a handful of times. The rearrangement links TRBV6-2 or TRBV6-3 to TRBJ2-3; tentative D call: TRBD2 (6 bases). Looked up from germline, CDR1 is MNHEY and CDR2 is SVGEGT. The CDR3 contains 16 residues. Trimming shortened V by 8 bases and J by 4 bases, and 22 bases separated the two germline ends. CDR3 DNA sequence: TGTGCCAGCGATATAGGGACTTATACACGGGCAGATACGCAGTATTTT. Protein sequence: CASDIGTYTRADTQYF.

V usage is TRBV7-6 and J usage is TRBJ2-4; the match to TRBD2 covers 8 bases. CDR1 is SGHVS, CDR2 FNYEAQ, per germline. This CDR3 region has 15 residues. J was trimmed by 3 bases and V by 2 bases; bases with no gene match: 3. The chain's CDR3 is CASSLSREVKNIQYF. CDR3 nucleotides: TGTGCCAGCAGCTTATCGCGGGAGGTCAAAAACATTCAGTACTTC.

The chain couples TRBV6-1 to TRBJ1-2, with TRBD1 matching over 7 bases. Germline-derived CDR1 and CDR2 are MNHNS and SASEGT. V lost 7 bases and J lost 2; bases outside the gene matches: 4. This CDR3 contains 13 residues. The CDR3 protein is CASKGTANYGYTF. The DNA of the CDR3 is TGTGCCAGCAAGGGGACAGCGAACTATGGCTACACCTTC.